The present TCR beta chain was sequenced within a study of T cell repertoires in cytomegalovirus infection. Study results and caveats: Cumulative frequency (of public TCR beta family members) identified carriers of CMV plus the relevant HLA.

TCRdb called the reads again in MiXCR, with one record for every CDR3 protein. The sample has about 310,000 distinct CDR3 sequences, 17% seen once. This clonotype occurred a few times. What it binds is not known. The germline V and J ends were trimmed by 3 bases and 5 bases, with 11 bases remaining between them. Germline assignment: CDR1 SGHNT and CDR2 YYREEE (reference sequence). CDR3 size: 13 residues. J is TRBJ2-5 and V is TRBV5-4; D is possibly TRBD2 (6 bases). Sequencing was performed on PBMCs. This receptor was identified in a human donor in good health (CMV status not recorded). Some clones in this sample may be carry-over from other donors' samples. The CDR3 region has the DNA TGTGCCAGCAGCTCGGACTATGGCGAGACCCAGTACTTC. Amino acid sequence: CASSSDYGETQYF.